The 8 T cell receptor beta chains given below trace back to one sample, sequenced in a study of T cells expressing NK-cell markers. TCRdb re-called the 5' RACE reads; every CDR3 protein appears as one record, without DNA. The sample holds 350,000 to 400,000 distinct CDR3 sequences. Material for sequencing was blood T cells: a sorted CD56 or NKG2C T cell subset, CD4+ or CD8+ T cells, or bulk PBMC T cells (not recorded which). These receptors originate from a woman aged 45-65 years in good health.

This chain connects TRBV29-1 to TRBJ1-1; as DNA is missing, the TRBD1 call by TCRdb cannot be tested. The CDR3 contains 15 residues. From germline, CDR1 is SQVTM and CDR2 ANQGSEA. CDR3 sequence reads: CSVEGTEKMNTEAFF.

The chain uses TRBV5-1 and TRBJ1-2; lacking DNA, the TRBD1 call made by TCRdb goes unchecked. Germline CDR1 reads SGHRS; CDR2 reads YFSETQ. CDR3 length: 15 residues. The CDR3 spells CASSLGSGANYGYTF.

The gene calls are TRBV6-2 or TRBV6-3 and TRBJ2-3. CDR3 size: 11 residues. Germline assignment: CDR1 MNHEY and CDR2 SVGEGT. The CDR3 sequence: CASSPSVTQYF.

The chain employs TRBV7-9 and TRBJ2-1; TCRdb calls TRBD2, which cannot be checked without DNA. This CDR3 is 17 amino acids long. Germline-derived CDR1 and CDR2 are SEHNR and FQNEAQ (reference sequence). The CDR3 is CASSLGSLAGGYNEQFF. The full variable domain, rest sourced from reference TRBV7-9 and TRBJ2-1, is DTGVSQNPRHKITKRGQNVTFRCDPISEHNRLYWYRQTLGQGPEFLTYFQNEAQLEKSRLLSDRFSAERPKGSFSTLEIQRTEQGDSAMYLCASSLGSLAGGYNEQFFGPGTRLTVL.

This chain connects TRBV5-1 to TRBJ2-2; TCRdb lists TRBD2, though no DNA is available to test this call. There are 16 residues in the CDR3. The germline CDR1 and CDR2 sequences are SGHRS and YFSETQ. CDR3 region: CASSQGLASHTGELFF.

CDR3 in amino acids: CSVDGTSRGFEAFF. The chain carries TRBV29-1 and TRBJ1-1; absent DNA, TCRdb's TRBD1 call cannot be checked. Germline V gene lookup returns CDR1 SQVTM and CDR2 ANQGSEA. This CDR3 is built from 14 residues.

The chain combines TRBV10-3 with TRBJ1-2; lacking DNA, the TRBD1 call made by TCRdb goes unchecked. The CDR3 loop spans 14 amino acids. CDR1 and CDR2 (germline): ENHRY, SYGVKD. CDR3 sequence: CAISEGGTNYGYTF.

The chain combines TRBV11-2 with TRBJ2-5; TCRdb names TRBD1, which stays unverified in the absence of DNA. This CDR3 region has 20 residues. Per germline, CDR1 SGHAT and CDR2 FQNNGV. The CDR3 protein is CASSSPPWGTDLLGQETQYF.